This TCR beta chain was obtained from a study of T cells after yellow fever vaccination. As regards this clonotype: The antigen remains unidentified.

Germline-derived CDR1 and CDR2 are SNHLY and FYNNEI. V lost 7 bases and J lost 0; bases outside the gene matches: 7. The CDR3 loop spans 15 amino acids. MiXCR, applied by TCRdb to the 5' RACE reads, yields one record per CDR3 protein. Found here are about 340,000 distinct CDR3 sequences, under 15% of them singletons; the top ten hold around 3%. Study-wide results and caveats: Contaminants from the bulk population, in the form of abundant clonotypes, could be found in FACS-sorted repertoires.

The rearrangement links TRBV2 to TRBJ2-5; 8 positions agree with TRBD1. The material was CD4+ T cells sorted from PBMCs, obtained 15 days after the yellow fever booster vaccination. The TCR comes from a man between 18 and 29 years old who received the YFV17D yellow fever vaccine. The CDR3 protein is CASTGQGFNQETQYF. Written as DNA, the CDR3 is TGTGCCAGCACCGGACAGGGATTTAACCAAGAGACCCAGTACTTC. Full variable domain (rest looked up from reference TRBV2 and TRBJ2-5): EPEVTQTPSHQVTQMGQEVILRCVPISNHLYFYWYRQILGQKVEFLVSFYNNEISEKSEIFDDQFSVERPDGSNFTLKIRSTKLEDSAMYFCASTGQGFNQETQYFGPGTRLLVL.